A single sample gave rise to the 5 T cell receptor beta chains below, sequenced in a study of technical replicates of blood from a few donors. Profiled with immunoSEQ multiplex PCR; TCRdb holds only in-frame clones, not every one. The sample holds some 74,000 clones, around 90% seen once. Sequenced material: T cells isolated from PBMCs. The receptors come from a human donor in good health.

This chain connects TRBV29-1 to TRBJ1-2, with D uncertain. Per germline, CDR1 SQVTM and CDR2 ANQGSEA. The CDR3 extends over 14 amino acids. Deletions cut 5 bases from V and 2 bases from J, with 15 bases between. The CDR3 DNA follows: TGCAGCGTTCCTTTTCAGTACCCAAACTATGGCTACACCTTC. Its translation is CSVPFQYPNYGYTF.

As concerns this clone: The sample has other DNA sequences that encode this CDR3 too. The V and J genes are TRBV9 and TRBJ1-2; D possibly corresponds to TRBD1 (5 bases). Germline lookup yields CDR1 SGDLS and CDR2 YYNGEE. The CDR3 runs to 14 residues. V was clipped by 0 bases and J by 4 bases, with 10 bases between them. The CDR3 loop reads CASSVGGGSYGYTF. CDR3 in DNA: TGTGCCAGCAGCGTAGGCGGGGGAAGCTATGGCTACACCTTC.

This chain joins TRBV6-5 and TRBJ1-2, with a tentative D call TRBD1 (5 bases). Germline V gene data show CDR1 as MNHEY and CDR2 as SVGAGI. This CDR3 has 15 residues. Trimming took 2 bases from V and 0 from J, leaving 10 bases between them. In DNA, the CDR3 is TGTGCCAGCAGTTACGACAGTTCGCCTAACTATGGCTACACCTTC. Its protein is CASSYDSSPNYGYTF.

The V gene is TRBV30, the J gene TRBJ1-3; 7 nucleotides align to TRBD1. Germline assignment: CDR1 GTSNPN and CDR2 SVGIG (reference sequence). This CDR3 is 14 amino acids long. CDR3 residues: CAFGTDQGAYTIYF. The CDR3 DNA sequence: TGTGCTTTCGGGACAGACCAAGGGGCTTACACCATATATTTT.

The chain couples TRBV4-3 to TRBJ2-1; TRBD2 matches at 8 bases. Germline V gives CDR1 LGHNA, CDR2 YSLEER. The CDR3 sequence is 16 residues long. Trimming took 1 base from V and 4 from J; bases not matched to a gene: 6. This chain's CDR3 is CASSQAGPSGYNEQFF. The CDR3 nucleotides are TGCGCCAGCAGCCAAGCGGGGCCTAGCGGGTACAATGAGCAGTTCTTC.